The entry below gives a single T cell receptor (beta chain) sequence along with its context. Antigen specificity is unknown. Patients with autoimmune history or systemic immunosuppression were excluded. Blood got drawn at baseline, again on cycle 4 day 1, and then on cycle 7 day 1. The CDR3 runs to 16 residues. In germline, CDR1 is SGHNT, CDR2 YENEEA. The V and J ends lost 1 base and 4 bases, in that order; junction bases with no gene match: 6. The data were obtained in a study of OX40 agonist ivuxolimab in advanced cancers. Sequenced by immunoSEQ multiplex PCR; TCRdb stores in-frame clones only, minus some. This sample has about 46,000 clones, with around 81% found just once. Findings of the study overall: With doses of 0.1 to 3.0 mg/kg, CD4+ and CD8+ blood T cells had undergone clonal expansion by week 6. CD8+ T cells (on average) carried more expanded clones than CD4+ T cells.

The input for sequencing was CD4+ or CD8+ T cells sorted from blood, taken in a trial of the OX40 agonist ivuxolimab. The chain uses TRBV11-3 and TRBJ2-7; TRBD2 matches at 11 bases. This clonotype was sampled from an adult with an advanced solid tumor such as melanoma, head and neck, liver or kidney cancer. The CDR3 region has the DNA TGTGCCAGCAGCTTAGGGTCCCTAGCGGGGGGTTACGAGCAGTACTTC. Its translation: CASSLGSLAGGYEQYF. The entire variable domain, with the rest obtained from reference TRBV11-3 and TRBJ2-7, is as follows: EAGVVQSPRYKIIEKKQPVAFWCNPISGHNTLYWYLQNLGQGPELLIRYENEEAVDDSQLPKDRFSAERLKGVDSTLKIQPAELGDSAVYLCASSLGSLAGGYEQYFGPGTRLTVT.